These T cell receptor beta chains were read from a single sample in a study of tumor-infiltrating lymphocytes in primary liver carcinoma. TCRdb analysed the multiplex PCR reads with MiXCR anew, one entry per CDR3 protein. The sample includes roughly 330,000 distinct CDR3 sequences, around 60% of them seen just once. Sequenced sample: peripheral blood. All receptors come from a man aged 40-50 years with primary liver carcinoma and hepatitis B virus infection. Both conserved end residues are part of each CDR3. The D gene is left open where the match is weak. A row's size may be missing; if present it is once, few, many or a size class.

-,-,TRBJ2-7,TRBV7-8,CAKSRDLAYEQYF,TGTGCCAAGAGCCGGGACCTGGCCTACGAGCAGTACTTC
-,TRBD1,TRBJ2-2,TRBV11-2,CASSSRTGYNTGELFF,TGTGCCAGCAGCTCCAGGACAGGCTATAACACCGGGGAGCTGTTCTTT
few,-,TRBJ2-7,TRBV5-1,CASSLEGRRTYEQYF,TGCGCCAGCAGCTTGGAGGGCAGGCGGACCTACGAGCAGTACTTC
-,-,TRBJ2-5,TRBV20-1,CRVNLASAQYF,TGCAGGGTCAATCTGGCGTCGGCCCAGTACTTC
-,TRBD2,TRBJ2-5,TRBV11-2,CASSSGLEETRYF,TGTGCCAGCAGTTCGGGACTAGAGGAGACCCGGTACTTC
-,-,TRBJ2-3,TRBV4-2,CARRRCDSTDTQYF,TGTGCCAGGAGGCGTTGCGATAGCACAGATACGCAGTATTTT
-,-,TRBJ2-5,TRBV11-2,CASSKGVENQYF,TGTGCCAGCAGCAAAGGGGTTGAGAACCAGTACTTC
few,TRBD2,TRBJ2-7,TRBV6-1,CASNIAGGAYEQYF,TGTGCCAGCAATATAGCGGGAGGTGCCTACGAGCAGTACTTC
-,-,TRBJ2-2,TRBV28,CAGTKFWDFMTGELFF,TGTGCCGGCACCAAATTCTGGGACTTTATGACCGGGGAGCTGTTTTTT
-,-,TRBJ2-7,TRBV5-1,CASSWGGQSYEQYF,TGCGCCAGCAGCTGGGGGGGACAGTCATACGAGCAGTACTTC
-,-,TRBJ2-5,TRBV4-2,CASSQEGGKEAQYF,TGTGCCAGTAGCCAAGAAGGCGGTAAAGAGGCCCAGTACTTC
-,TRBD2,TRBJ2-1,TRBV6-6,CASSTLNSGSREEQFF,TGTGCCAGCAGTACCCTAAATAGCGGGAGTAGGGAGGAGCAGTTCTTC
-,TRBD2,TRBJ2-1,TRBV11-2,CASILGAGAPYEQFF,TGTGCCAGCATCTTAGGAGCGGGAGCCCCCTATGAGCAGTTCTTC
-,-,TRBJ2-2,TRBV6-1,CARSEVLGGASYAGELFF,TGTGCCAGAAGTGAAGTGCTTGGAGGGGCAAGTTATGCCGGGGAGCTGTTTTTT
many,-,TRBJ2-5,TRBV12-3/TRBV12-4,CASSTDREQETQYF,TGTGCCAGCAGTACTGACAGAGAACAAGAGACCCAGTACTTC
once,TRBD1,TRBJ1-1,TRBV11-2,CASSLGRQGVNEAFF,TGTGCCAGTAGCTTAGGCCGACAGGGGGTTAATGAAGCTTTCTTT
-,TRBD2,TRBJ2-5,TRBV5-6,CASSLEGLAGQETQYF,TGTGCCAGCAGCTTGGAGGGTCTAGCGGGGCAAGAGACCCAGTACTTC
-,-,TRBJ2-2,TRBV6-1,CTSSDGSGGTGELFF,TGTACCAGCAGTGATGGATCCGGAGGCACCGGGGAGCTGTTTTTT
-,-,TRBJ2-7,TRBV11-3,CANSFREGYEQYF,TGTGCCAACAGCTTTCGGGAAGGCTACGAGCAGTACTTC
many,-,TRBJ2-5,TRBV29-1,CSIHSGEETQYF,TGCAGCATTCACAGTGGGGAGGAGACCCAGTACTTC